This TCR beta chain was recovered during a study of glioma-infiltrating T cells. Study-level findings and limits: Tissue and blood shared very few CDR3 sequences. Tissue-blood divergence was below expectation in non-neoplastic patients, above in gliomas.

Using RNA template, CDR3s of TCR alpha and beta were amplified with iRepertoire arm-PCR. In TCRdb, the multiplex PCR reads were re-called with MiXCR into one record per CDR3 protein. This sample carries around 190,000 distinct CDR3 sequences, 32% of them seen once, and the ten largest clones take 20% to 25%. The V segment lost 1 base and the J segment 6 bases; nucleotides outside the gene matches: 6. This CDR3 spans 16 amino acids. The germline gives CDR1 MGHRA, CDR2 YSYEKL. A remark on this clonotype: Its antigen is still unknown.

The clonotype originates from a human donor with low-grade glioma or glioblastoma, undergoing nonglioma brain surgery, or in good health (not recorded which). This chain uses TRBV4-1 with TRBJ2-3; TRBD1 aligns across 11 bases. The sequencing input was glioma tissue, nonneoplastic brain tissue, or PBMCs (not recorded which). The CDR3: CASSQVRTGGRDTQYF. Here the CDR3 DNA reads TGCGCCAGCAGCCAAGTCAGGACAGGGGGCAGGGATACGCAGTATTTT.